Below, 21 T cell receptor beta chains from the same sample are listed, as sequenced in a study of Graves' ophthalmopathy and Graves' hyperthyroidism (dated by TCRdb to the late 2010s). The sequencer was an Illumina HiSeq 2000. TCR beta CDR3 regions were amplified from RNA transcripts for repertoire sequencing. A first-round RT-PCR used HTBI primers with the Qiagen OneStep RT-PCR kit, followed by a second-round multiplex PCR, size selection and purification. TCRdb trimmed the raw reads at Q25, called clones with MiXCR and kept productive beta chains. All rows with the same CDR3 protein become a single entry with the most common DNA and genes. The sample table holds about 23,000 distinct CDR3 sequences, of which approximately 48% were seen once. The ten most abundant clones make up under 8.5% of the sample. Source material: peripheral blood. These receptors originate from an adult woman with stable Graves' hyperthyroidism.

This clonotype was detected a few times. This chain joins TRBV24-1 and TRBJ2-5; 7 positions agree with TRBD1. CDR1 is KGHDR, CDR2 SFDVKD, per germline. The junction had 12 bases not matched to a gene; V was cut back by 4 bases and J by 5 bases. This CDR3 is built from 16 residues. In nucleotides, the CDR3 is TGTGCCACCAGTGAAGAGGACAGGAACGGCCTGGAGACCCAGTACTTC. Translation gives CATSEEDRNGLETQYF.

Worth noting for this clonotype: In this CDR3 the conserved last residue, phenylalanine or tryptophan, is missing, so a read error is likely. V gene TRBV5-6 combines with J gene TRBJ2-6; no firm D call. Germline CDR1 reads SGHDT; CDR2 reads YYEEEE. This CDR3 is 16 amino acids long. V lost 5 bases and J 1 base, leaving 13 bases between the germline ends. The CDR3, as DNA: TGTGCCAGCAGGCCAGACACCTTATCTGGGGCCAACGTCCTGACTCTC. Translated: CASRPDTLSGANVLTL.

This clonotype was recorded at least ten times. The rearrangement joins TRBV27 to TRBJ1-1; a possible D gene is TRBD1 (6 bases). The V and J ends lost 5 bases and 3 bases respectively, with 16 bases between them. There are 15 residues in the CDR3. Germline V gene lookup returns CDR1 MNHEY and CDR2 SMNVEV (reference sequence). CDR3 region: CASSKRQAMHTEAFF. The CDR3 nucleotides are TGTGCCAGCAGTAAGAGACAGGCCATGCACACTGAAGCTTTCTTT.

Concerning this clonotype: One end of the junction varies from germline; a read error may be responsible. This chain links TRBV7-7 with TRBJ2-1, with D perhaps matching TRBD2 (6 bases). The CDR3 has 14 amino acids. The germline gives CDR1 SSHAT, CDR2 FNYEAQ (reference sequence). CDR3 sequence: CASSPASAYNQQFF. CDR3 coding DNA: TGTGCTAGCAGTCCGGCTAGCGCCTACAATCAGCAGTTCTTC.

This clonotype is medium-sized in the sample. CDR3 region: CASSFGGDTDTQYF. The DNA of the CDR3 is TGTGCCAGCAGCTTTGGGGGGGACACAGATACGCAGTATTTT. The gene calls are TRBV7-6 and TRBJ2-3; 7 bases fit TRBD2. V was clipped by 3 bases and J by 2 bases; unmatched bases: 2. This CDR3 contains 14 residues. Germline V gene lookup returns CDR1 SGHVS and CDR2 FNYEAQ.

This clonotype is labeled as medium-sized. The CDR3 here is CSAPSVAGRTDTQYF. The CDR3 bases are TGCAGTGCTCCCTCCGTGGCGGGCCGCACAGATACGCAGTATTTT. The V and J genes are TRBV20-1 and TRBJ2-3; maybe TRBD2 (5 bases). V gave up 5 bases and J gave up 1 base, with 16 bases separating them. CDR1 DFQATT and CDR2 SNEGSKA come from the germline V gene (reference sequence). This CDR3 is 15 amino acids long.

Judged by abundance, this clonotype is medium-sized. The chain combines TRBV19 with TRBJ2-7; D is uncertain. Trimming pared 4 bases from V and 6 bases from J, leaving 7 bases between. Germline V gene lookup returns CDR1 LNHDA and CDR2 SQIVND (reference sequence). The CDR3 covers 11 residues. CDR3 region: CASSTFGEQYF. The CDR3 DNA reads TGTGCCAGTAGTACCTTCGGCGAGCAGTACTTC. Full variable domain (remainder filled in from reference TRBV19 and TRBJ2-7): DGGITQSPKYLFRKEGQNVTLSCEQNLNHDAMYWYRQDPGQGLRLIYYSQIVNDFQKGDIAEGYSVSREKKESFPLTVTSAQKNPTAFYLCASSTFGEQYFGPGTRLTVT.

This clonotype has at least ten counts. This chain joins TRBV6-7 and TRBJ2-7; 7 nucleotides align to TRBD1. TRBV6-7 is given ORF status, its function remaining uncertain. V lost 2 bases, J lost 3 bases, and 7 bases stayed unmatched. The CDR3 length is 15 residues. CDR3 region: CASSYRKGALYEQYF. For the CDR3, the DNA is TGTGCCAGCAGTTACCGGAAGGGGGCCCTCTACGAGCAGTACTTC.

This clonotype rates as medium-sized. V is TRBV10-2 and J is TRBJ1-2; D is unclear. Trimming stripped 4 bases from V and 7 bases from J, with 13 bases between. Germline CDR1 WSHSY, CDR2 SAAADI. This CDR3 spans 13 amino acids. This chain's CDR3 is CASSASLVGGYTF. CDR3 sequence (DNA): TGCGCCAGCAGTGCCTCACTGGTGGGTGGCTACACCTTC.

J is TRBJ2-7 and V is TRBV7-2, with TRBD2 matching 10 bases. Per germline, CDR1 SGHTA and CDR2 FQGNSA. Germline trimming cut 1 base from V and 3 bases from J; bases unmatched to any gene: 3. The CDR3 is 15 residues long. This chain's CDR3 is CASSLVTSGYYEQYF. The CDR3 nucleotides are TGTGCCAGCAGCTTAGTGACTAGCGGGTACTACGAGCAGTACTTC.

This chain links TRBV2 with TRBJ1-4, with 9 bases identical to TRBD1. Germline-derived CDR1 and CDR2 are SNHLY and FYNNEI. The V and J ends lost 5 bases and 8 bases, in that order; junction bases with no gene match: 9. This CDR3 has 15 residues. The CDR3 spells CASSPTGGAKEKLFF. The CDR3 DNA is TGTGCCAGCAGTCCAACAGGGGGCGCGAAAGAAAAACTGTTTTTT.

The chain uses TRBV24-1 and TRBJ1-5; the D is unclear. V was trimmed by 7 bases and J by 0 bases, leaving 21 bases between them. CDR3 length: 18 residues. Germline values: CDR1 KGHDR, CDR2 SFDVKD. The CDR3 sequence is CATSFEAENFLSNQPQHF. The DNA for the CDR3 is TGTGCCACCAGCTTCGAGGCCGAGAACTTCCTTAGCAATCAGCCCCAGCATTTT.

A note on this clonotype: One end of the junction varies from germline; a read error may be responsible. The rearrangement joins TRBV7-9 to TRBJ2-7; the D call may be TRBD1 or TRBD2 (7 bases each). This CDR3 spans 13 amino acids. CDR1 is SEHNR and CDR2 is FQNEAQ in the germline V gene (reference sequence). The DNA of the CDR3 is TGTGCTAGCAGGGGGGGACTAAGCTACGAGCAGTACTTC. This encodes CASRGGLSYEQYF.

There are many counts of this clonotype. The chain links TRBV5-4 to TRBJ2-1, with TRBD2 identical over 8 bases. CDR1 is SGHNT, CDR2 YYREEE, per germline (reference sequence). The trim removed 6 bases at V and 4 bases at J, leaving 15 bases unmatched. This CDR3 spans 17 amino acids. The CDR3 loop is CASTGEERGLGYNEQFF. CDR3 in DNA: TGTGCCAGCACCGGAGAGGAGCGGGGGTTAGGTTACAATGAGCAGTTCTTC.

This clonotype came up many times. The rearrangement joins TRBV5-1 to TRBJ2-3; 7 positions match TRBD2. V lost 5 bases, J lost 11 bases, and 14 bases stayed unmatched. This CDR3 has 14 amino acids. Germline CDR1 reads SGHRS; CDR2 reads YFSETQ. The CDR3 is CASSPTRETPRQYF. CDR3 bases: TGCGCCAGCAGTCCAACGCGGGAGACCCCTAGGCAGTATTTT. Full variable domain (outside the CDR3, taken from reference TRBV5-1 and TRBJ2-3): KAGVTQTPRYLIKTRGQQVTLSCSPISGHRSVSWYQQTPGQGLQFLFEYFSETQRNKGNFPGRFSGRQFSNSRSEMNVSTLELGDSALYLCASSPTRETPRQYFGPGTRLTVL.

Comments on this clonotype: Sequence at one end of the junction differs from germline and may be a read error. The gene calls are TRBV5-1 and TRBJ2-7; 8 positions agree with TRBD2. The CDR3 is 14 amino acids. Germline CDR1 is SGHRS and CDR2 is YFSETQ. CDR3 DNA sequence: TGCGTCAGCAGCTCGGGGACTAGGGGCTACGAGCAGTGCTTC. Amino acids: CVSSSGTRGYEQCF.

CDR3 sequence: CASRAAFPANEQYF. The CDR3 nucleotides are TGTGCCAGCAGAGCTGCATTCCCGGCTAACGAGCAGTACTTC. This chain joins TRBV7-2 and TRBJ2-7; no definite D call. This CDR3 region has 14 residues. The V gene's germline CDR1 is SGHTA and CDR2 FQGNSA. V lost 6 bases to trimming and J lost 5 bases, with 17 bases between them.

This clonotype appeared many times. The chain is built from TRBV5-5 and TRBJ2-3; possibly TRBD2 for D (5 bases). Germline values: CDR1 SGHKS, CDR2 YYEKEE (reference sequence). Trimming left V 3 bases short and J 2 bases short, with 7 bases between. This CDR3 has 13 residues. CDR3 protein: CASSYRDTDTQYF. In DNA form, the CDR3 reads TGTGCCAGCAGCTACCGGGACACAGATACGCAGTATTTT.

This clonotype was detected ten times or more. The CDR3 is CASYGTGSYEQYF. The CDR3 nucleotides are TGCGCCAGCTATGGGACAGGATCCTACGAGCAGTACTTC. The chain carries TRBV5-1 and TRBJ2-7; 8 nucleotides agree with TRBD1. Germline lookup yields CDR1 SGHRS and CDR2 YFSETQ. There are 13 residues in the CDR3. Trimming at V came to 7 bases and at J to 1 base, leaving 4 bases not matched to a gene.

This clonotype was detected many times. The rearrangement joins TRBV18 to TRBJ2-1, with D tentatively TRBD2 (5 bases). The V gene lost 3 bases and the J gene lost 2 bases, with 14 bases spanning the gap. Germline V lookup: CDR1 KGHSH, CDR2 LQKENI. This CDR3 has 16 amino acids. The CDR3, as DNA: TGTGCCAGCTCACCCTCCTCCGGGCGGGCCTACAATGAGCAGTTCTTC. Translation: CASSPSSGRAYNEQFF. Complete variable domain (other parts from reference TRBV18 and TRBJ2-1): NAGVMQNPRHLVRRRGQEARLRCSPMKGHSHVYWYRQLPEEGLKFMVYLQKENIIDESGMPKERFSAEFPKEGPSILRIQQVVRGDSAAYFCASSPSSGRAYNEQFFGPGTRLTVL.

Sample share makes this clonotype medium-sized. The chain has TRBV9 and TRBJ2-3, with a possible D match to TRBD1 (5 bases). V was cut by 0 bases and J by 4 bases, with 9 bases left in between. CDR3 size: 14 residues. Germline CDR1 reads SGDLS; CDR2 reads YYNGEE. CDR3 region: CASSVDIGADTQYF. CDR3 sequence (DNA): TGTGCCAGCAGCGTAGACATAGGGGCAGATACGCAGTATTTT.